The sample holds one count of the clone carrying this TCR beta chain. Source study methods: Reference gene primer amplification gave estimated nucleated cell counts. TCRdb's table, derived via immunoSEQ multiplex PCR, lists solely in-frame clones and lacks some. The V and J calls and the clone size are those of that table, but D and trimming were determined from the DNA. The sample carries about 300,000 clones, about nine tenths recorded once. Seattle enrolled patients during active infection and tracked them longitudinally. The record originates from a study of blood T cell repertoires in COVID-19. About the research overall: The United States, Italy and Spain supplied acute and convalescent COVID-19 samples.

The V and J ends lost 6 bases and 7 bases, in that order; junction bases with no gene match: 5. Germline CDR1 and CDR2: MNHEY and SVGAGI. The length of the CDR3 is 14 residues. The J gene is TRBJ1-5, the V gene TRBV6-5; TRBD1 matches at 11 bases. The sample consisted of peripheral blood. This receptor was identified in a woman aged 25 to 39 with COVID-19, enrolled during active disease. CDR3 sequence: CASSSGQGGQPQHF. The CDR3 DNA is TGTGCCAGCAGCTCGGGACAGGGGGGCCAGCCCCAGCATTTT.